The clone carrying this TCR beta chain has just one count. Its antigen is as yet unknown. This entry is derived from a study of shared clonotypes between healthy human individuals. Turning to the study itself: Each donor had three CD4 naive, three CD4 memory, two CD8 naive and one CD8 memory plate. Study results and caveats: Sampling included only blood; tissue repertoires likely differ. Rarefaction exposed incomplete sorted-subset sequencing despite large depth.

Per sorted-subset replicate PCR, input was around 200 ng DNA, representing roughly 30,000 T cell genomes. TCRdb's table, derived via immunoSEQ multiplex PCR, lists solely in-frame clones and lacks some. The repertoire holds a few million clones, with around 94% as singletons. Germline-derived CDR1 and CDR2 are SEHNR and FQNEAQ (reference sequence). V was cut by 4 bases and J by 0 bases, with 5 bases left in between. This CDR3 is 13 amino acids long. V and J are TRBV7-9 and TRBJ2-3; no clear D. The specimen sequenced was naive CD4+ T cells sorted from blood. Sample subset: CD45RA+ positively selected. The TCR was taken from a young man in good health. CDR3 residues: CASSYKSTDTQYF. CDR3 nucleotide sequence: TGTGCCAGCAGCTATAAGAGCACAGATACGCAGTATTTT.